A single sample is the source of the 27 T cell receptor beta chains below, sequenced in a study of T cell repertoires in cytomegalovirus infection (dated by TCRdb to between 2017 and 2020). Sequencing was performed on an Illumina HiSeq 1500. The public reads were run again by TCRdb, first through fastp at Q25 and then through MiXCR, and only productive beta chains were kept. For every CDR3 protein sequence, its rows merge into one entry that carries the most common genes and DNA. The sample records about 400,000 distinct CDR3 sequences, just under 35% of which are singletons. Roughly 14% of the sample goes to the ten largest clones. Antigen specificity for these receptors is unknown. The treatment or condition label for this specimen denotes: in vitro stimulation with specific CMV peptide epitopes to enrich CMV-specific T cells. Sequenced here: cultured PBMCs, sampled from culture after CMV antigen stimulation. Receptors were obtained from a human donor in good health (CMV status not recorded). Some clones in this sample may be carry-over from other donors' samples.

V is TRBV28 and J is TRBJ1-2; D is uncertain. The length of the CDR3 is 14 residues. The V gene lost 7 bases and the J gene lost 5 bases, with 17 bases spanning the gap. Germline CDR1 is MDHEN and CDR2 is SYDVKM. The CDR3 DNA reads TGTGCCAGCATTGGGGAAGTAATAGAATATGGCTACACCTTC. As protein: CASIGEVIEYGYTF.

This clonotype occurred many times. The chain joins TRBV7-2 to TRBJ2-1, with TRBD2 matching over 10 bases. Germline CDR1 is SGHTA and CDR2 is FQGNSA. This CDR3 spans 16 amino acids. The V and J ends lost 1 base and 4 bases, in that order; junction bases with no gene match: 4. CDR3 bases: TGTGCCAGCAGCTTAGGGGATAGCGGGAGGTACAATGAGCAGTTCTTC. It yields the protein CASSLGDSGRYNEQFF.

The gene calls are TRBV4-1 and TRBJ2-1; D gene uncertain. V dropped 1 base and J dropped 0 bases, with 10 bases sitting between them. Germline V lookup: CDR1 MGHRA, CDR2 YSYEKL. The CDR3 is made up of 16 amino acids. The CDR3 loop is CASSQGFASSYNEQFF. The CDR3 nucleotides are TGCGCCAGCAGCCAAGGGTTTGCGAGCTCCTACAATGAGCAGTTCTTC.

This chain joins TRBV20-1 and TRBJ1-3, with D hard to call. Germline CDR1 DFQATT, CDR2 SNEGSKA (reference sequence). The CDR3 covers 15 residues. V shed 5 bases and J shed 0 bases, with 14 bases lying between them. In nucleotides, the CDR3 is TGCAGTGCTCGGCCAACATTCTTCTCTGGAAACACCATATATTTT. Protein product: CSARPTFFSGNTIYF.

This sequence joins TRBV24-1 and TRBJ2-3; D is unclear. The CDR3 runs to 13 residues. Germline V gene sequence: CDR1 KGHDR, CDR2 SFDVKD. V was trimmed by 7 bases and J by 2 bases, leaving 9 bases between them. The CDR3, as DNA: TGTGCCACCAGCGCGGATTTCACAGATACGCAGTATTTT. It is translated as CATSADFTDTQYF.

This clonotype has only a few counts. The chain employs TRBV18 and TRBJ2-5; a weak D match, TRBD1 (6 bases). The CDR3 loop spans 17 amino acids. Germline CDR1 is KGHSH and CDR2 is LQKENI. The germline V and J ends were trimmed by 6 bases and 2 bases, with 22 bases remaining between them. The CDR3 DNA reads as TGTGCCAGCTCGCTAAACTCCCAGGGGCACAAACAAGAGACCCAGTACTTC. Protein: CASSLNSQGHKQETQYF.

In DNA, the CDR3 is TGTGCCAGTAGTAGGACAGGGGCTAGCACAGATACGCAGTATTTT. It encodes CASSRTGASTDTQYF. The chain uses TRBV19 and TRBJ2-3; 9 nucleotides line up with TRBD1. Looked up from germline, CDR1 is LNHDA and CDR2 is SQIVND (reference sequence). The CDR3 has 15 amino acids. After removal of 4 bases from V and 0 bases from J, the junction contained 2 bases not matched to a gene.

This clonotype has more than one count but fewer than ten. V gene TRBV7-3 combines with J gene TRBJ2-1; tentatively, D is TRBD1 (5 bases). In germline, CDR1 is SGHTA, CDR2 FQGTGA. The CDR3 extends over 14 amino acids. V was shortened by 5 bases and J by 8 bases, with 16 bases between the two germline ends. This chain's CDR3 is CASSLSSRAHEQFF. CDR3 coding DNA: TGTGCCAGCAGCCTCAGTTCCAGGGCCCATGAGCAGTTCTTC.

Only a few counts were recorded for this clonotype. V is TRBV7-8 and J is TRBJ1-4, with unresolved D. Per the germline V gene, CDR1 is SGHVS and CDR2 is FQNEAQ. This CDR3 contains 13 residues. Trimming took 1 base from V and 6 from J, leaving 6 bases between them. CDR3 residues: CASSLVSYEKLFF. CDR3 bases: TGTGCCAGCAGCTTAGTTTCTTATGAAAAACTGTTTTTT.

This clonotype came up a few times. The chain employs TRBV7-6 and TRBJ2-3; 9 nucleotides align to TRBD2. CDR1 and CDR2 (germline): SGHVS, FNYEAQ. The CDR3 loop spans 16 amino acids. The V and J ends lost 4 bases and 3 bases, in that order; junction bases with no gene match: 8. The CDR3: CASSSERGEFTDTQYF. The CDR3, as DNA: TGTGCCAGCAGCTCCGAGCGGGGGGAATTTACAGATACGCAGTATTTT.

About this clonotype: The junction departs from the called germline gene at one end, perhaps through a read error. This CDR3 is CASTLAGGRNEQFF. In nucleotides, the CDR3 is TGTGCCAGCACCTTAGCGGGAGGGCGAAATGAGCAGTTCTTC. The chain couples TRBV7-2 to TRBJ2-1; 11 bases map to TRBD2. Germline CDR1 is SGHTA and CDR2 is FQGNSA. The CDR3 is 14 residues long.

This chain links TRBV7-6 with TRBJ2-3; possible D gene TRBD2, 6 bases. Germline V gene sequence: CDR1 SGHVS, CDR2 FNYEAQ. The CDR3 is made up of 15 amino acids. V gave up 6 bases and J gave up 0 bases, with 13 bases separating them. The CDR3 region has the DNA TGTGCCAGCAGGGCTAGCGCAGCTAGCACAGATACGCAGTATTTT. Translation gives CASRASAASTDTQYF.

In its sample, this clonotype was seen a few times. The chain links TRBV4-1 to TRBJ2-2; 15 nucleotides align to TRBD2. V lost 10 bases to trimming and J lost 7 bases; unmatched junction nucleotides: 4. Germline values: CDR1 MGHRA, CDR2 YSYEKL. The CDR3 is 14 residues long. The CDR3 region has the DNA TGCGCCACATCGGGACTAGCGGGAGGCGGGGAGCTGTTTTTT. Translation gives CATSGLAGGGELFF.

The genes are TRBV7-2 and TRBJ1-1; D not resolved. V lost 3 bases, J lost 4 bases, and 12 bases lay in between. This CDR3 is 14 amino acids long. Germline-derived CDR1 and CDR2 are SGHTA and FQGNSA. The CDR3 nucleotides read TGTGCCAGCAGCTTCGTTGGCGAAGGCACTGAAGCTTTCTTT. It translates to CASSFVGEGTEAFF.

This clonotype has a handful of counts. V usage is TRBV27 and J usage is TRBJ2-1; D is perhaps TRBD2 (6 bases). The CDR3 is 15 residues long. From germline, CDR1 is MNHEY and CDR2 SMNVEV (reference sequence). Trimming cost V 6 bases and J 2 bases, with 14 bases left between them. CDR3 region: CASSPLGEAYNEQFF. The CDR3 DNA follows: TGTGCCAGCAGCCCCCTAGGGGAGGCCTACAATGAGCAGTTCTTC.

The rearrangement joins TRBV6-1 to TRBJ2-7, with 7 positions matching TRBD1. Germline V CDR1 and CDR2: MNHNS, SASEGT. With V trimmed by 8 bases and J by 6 bases, 13 bases remained unmatched. The CDR3 contains 14 residues. CDR3 sequence: CASCPTGQDCEQYF. The CDR3 DNA is TGTGCCAGCTGCCCGACAGGGCAGGACTGCGAGCAGTACTTC.

This clonotype was counted between two and nine times. The chain couples TRBV7-6 to TRBJ2-5; tentative D call: TRBD1 (5 bases). Trimming stripped 7 bases from V and 1 base from J, with 16 bases between. There are 15 residues in the CDR3. The V gene's germline CDR1 is SGHVS and CDR2 FNYEAQ. CDR3 coding DNA: TGTGCCAGCACTCCAGGTTTGGGGCCCCAAGAGACCCAGTACTTC. Encoded protein: CASTPGLGPQETQYF.

This clonotype has a handful of counts. The V gene is TRBV12-3 or TRBV12-4, the J gene TRBJ2-3; 7 bases are a match to TRBD2. V gave up 5 bases and J gave up 3 bases; unmatched junction bases: 20. CDR3 length: 19 residues. As DNA, the CDR3 is TGTGCCAGCAGTCCCGGTCCGGGGGAGGGCCTTACGCTGACAGATACGCAGTATTTT. This codes for CASSPGPGEGLTLTDTQYF.

The table lists this clonotype with many counts. V is TRBV7-2 and J is TRBJ1-2; no clear D gene. The V gene's germline CDR1 is SGHTA and CDR2 FQGNSA. The CDR3 is made up of 11 amino acids. The germline V and J ends were trimmed by 7 bases and 1 base, with 4 bases remaining between them. The CDR3 nucleotides read TGTGCCAGCAACGGTAACTATGGCTACACCTTC. Protein product: CASNGNYGYTF.

This clonotype was observed a handful of times. The rearrangement joins TRBV7-2 to TRBJ2-1, with 11 bases that match TRBD2. The CDR3 loop spans 16 amino acids. From germline, CDR1 is SGHTA and CDR2 FQGNSA. The ends lost 5 bases at V and 4 bases at J; junction bases unmatched: 7. CDR3 in DNA: TGTGCCAGCAGCAACTCCGGGACTAGCGGATACAATGAGCAGTTCTTC. Its translation is CASSNSGTSGYNEQFF.

V gene TRBV7-9 combines with J gene TRBJ2-1; 13 positions agree with TRBD2. CDR1 and CDR2 from the germline V gene are SEHNR and FQNEAQ (reference sequence). The ends lost 5 bases at V and 2 bases at J; junction bases unmatched: 6. CDR3 size: 17 residues. CDR3 in amino acids: CASSRRTSGRPYNEQFF. The DNA of the CDR3 is TGTGCCAGCAGCCGTAGGACTAGCGGGAGACCCTACAATGAGCAGTTCTTC.

The chain employs TRBV11-2 and TRBJ2-7; 9 bases map to TRBD2. V lost 4 bases and J lost 4; bases outside the gene matches: 2. Germline V gives CDR1 SGHAT, CDR2 FQNNGV. This CDR3 has 13 residues. CDR3 DNA sequence: TGTGCCAGCAGCTCGAGCGGGAGGTACGAGCAGTACGTC. Protein sequence: CASSSSGRYEQYV.

V and J are TRBV19 and TRBJ1-5; D remains unclear. Germline lookup yields CDR1 LNHDA and CDR2 SQIVND (reference sequence). V lost 3 bases and J 2 bases, leaving 8 bases between the germline ends. The CDR3 has 14 residues. The CDR3 is CASSMTRRNQPQHF. The DNA for the CDR3 is TGTGCCAGTAGTATGACCAGGCGCAATCAGCCCCAGCATTTT.

This clonotype was picked up many times. This chain uses TRBV7-2 with TRBJ2-5; 9 bases agree with TRBD2. Germline CDR1 and CDR2: SGHTA and FQGNSA. This CDR3 spans 15 amino acids. Trimming took 4 bases from V and 4 from J; bases not matched to a gene: 7. CDR3 sequence (DNA): TGTGCCAGCAGCTCCGTAGCGGGAGTAGGAGAGACCCAGTACTTC. Its translation is CASSSVAGVGETQYF.

This sequence joins TRBV10-3 and TRBJ2-4; D could derive from TRBD1 or TRBD2 (6 bases each). In germline, CDR1 is ENHRY, CDR2 SYGVKD. Between the trimmed V and J ends, which lost 3 bases and 11 bases, there was a span of 20 bases. The CDR3 loop spans 15 amino acids. This chain's CDR3 is CAISDASQGGGVQYF. CDR3 sequence (DNA): TGTGCCATCAGTGACGCCTCACAGGGAGGTGGGGTTCAGTACTTC.

This clonotype has a count of ten or more. The chain uses TRBV7-2 and TRBJ2-5; 10 nucleotides agree with TRBD1. Germline CDR1 SGHTA, CDR2 FQGNSA. The ends lost 6 bases at V and 5 bases at J; junction bases unmatched: 12. The CDR3 runs to 16 residues. The CDR3 spells CASSSTGTGVKETQYF. The CDR3 nucleotides read TGTGCCAGCAGTTCCACCGGGACAGGGGTCAAGGAGACCCAGTACTTC.

J is TRBJ2-5 and V is TRBV7-2, with no clear D. Between the trimmed V and J ends, which lost 5 bases and 5 bases, there was a span of 15 bases. CDR3 length: 14 residues. The germline V gene has CDR1 SGHTA and CDR2 FQGNSA. CDR3 region: CASSLNGVLETQYF. The CDR3 region has the DNA TGTGCCAGCAGCCTCAATGGGGTTTTGGAGACCCAGTACTTC.